The 18 T cell receptor beta chains presented below share a single source sample, sequenced in a study of T cell responses to AZD1222 COVID-19 vaccine. Assay used: immunoSEQ multiplex PCR; TCRdb lists only in-frame clones, some missing. The sample shows 100,000 to 150,000 clones, more than 70% of them seen only once. The source material was peripheral blood, sampled on day 0 of AZD1222 vaccination. The receptors here all came from an adult in good health.

J is TRBJ1-5 and V is TRBV19, with 8 bases fitting TRBD1. With V trimmed by 10 bases and J by 5 bases, 13 bases remained unmatched. Germline V gene lookup returns CDR1 LNHDA and CDR2 SQIVND (reference sequence). This CDR3 is 15 amino acids long. CDR3 sequence: CATTPGQGADQPQHF. The CDR3 DNA follows: TGTGCCACCACCCCGGGGCAGGGGGCCGATCAGCCCCAGCATTTT.

The chain uses TRBV7-9 and TRBJ2-1, with 9 bases that match TRBD1. This CDR3 has 16 amino acids. Trimming cost V 5 bases and J 0 bases; bases outside gene matches: 5. Germline V gene sequence: CDR1 SEHNR, CDR2 FQNEAQ (reference sequence). This chain's CDR3 is CASSRRQGGSYNEQFF. CDR3 bases: TGTGCCAGCAGCCGTAGACAGGGGGGCTCCTACAATGAGCAGTTCTTC.

The chain links TRBV3-1 (or the pseudogene TRBV3-2) to TRBJ1-1, with 8 bases fitting TRBD1. Germline values: CDR1 LGHDT, CDR2 YNNKEL (reference sequence). With V trimmed by 3 bases and J by 2 bases, 2 bases remained unmatched. The CDR3 has 14 residues. CDR3 in DNA: TGTGCCAGCAGCCAGGGACAGGCCAACACTGAAGCTTTCTTT. Encoded protein: CASSQGQANTEAFF.

This chain links TRBV10-3 with TRBJ1-4; the match to TRBD1 covers 10 bases. V lost 2 bases, J lost 7 bases, and 7 bases stayed unmatched. The length of the CDR3 is 16 residues. Germline V CDR1 and CDR2: ENHRY, SYGVKD. CDR3 DNA: TGTGCCATCAGTGAGGGGACAGGGGATTTTGGTGAAAAACTGTTTTTT. Translated, it gives CAISEGTGDFGEKLFF.

The chain recombines TRBV12-2 with TRBJ1-5; the D call of TRBD1 is as the table states it, not checked on the DNA. TRBV12-2 is noted as a pseudogene. The CDR3 loop spans 19 amino acids. The CDR3 DNA follows: TGTGCAAGTCGCTTACTATGGAAGCTAACAGGTCCAGGGGATCAGCCCCAGCATTTT. Translation: CASRLLWKLTGPGDQPQHF.

The chain carries TRBV29-1 and TRBJ1-3, with a weak D call TRBD1 (6 bases). The germline V and J ends were trimmed by 7 bases and 0 bases, with 19 bases remaining between them. Germline CDR1 and CDR2: SQVTM and ANQGSEA. CDR3 size: 16 residues. The CDR3 reads CSAWDIPSNSGNTIYF. The CDR3 bases are TGCAGCGCATGGGACATCCCTTCAAACTCTGGAAACACCATATATTTT.

The chain uses TRBV2 and TRBJ2-1; 7 bases fit TRBD2. Trimming at V came to 2 bases and at J to 6 bases, leaving 7 bases not matched to a gene. In germline, CDR1 is SNHLY, CDR2 FYNNEI. The CDR3 is 15 residues long. The CDR3 loop is CASSEMLAVTNEQFF. Written as DNA, the CDR3 is TGTGCCAGCAGTGAAATGCTAGCGGTTACCAATGAGCAGTTCTTC.

This rearrangement joins TRBV20-1 to TRBJ2-2; 9 bases are a match to TRBD2. V was pared by 3 bases and J by 2 bases, with 7 bases of the junction left unmatched. The CDR3 covers 16 residues. Looked up from germline, CDR1 is DFQATT and CDR2 is SNEGSKA (reference sequence). The CDR3 DNA reads TGCAGTGCTAGTCCCAGCGGGGGGACAAACACCGGGGAGCTGTTTTTT. The encoded protein is CSASPSGGTNTGELFF.

The chain combines TRBV11-2 with TRBJ1-1; D might be TRBD1 (5 bases). Germline V gene lookup returns CDR1 SGHAT and CDR2 FQNNGV. The ends were cut back, 2 bases at V and 7 bases at J, with 11 bases in the middle. This CDR3 is 13 amino acids long. The CDR3 coding sequence is TGTGCCAGCAGCTTAAGACAGATAGATGAAGCTTTCTTT. This encodes CASSLRQIDEAFF.

V and J are TRBV10-3 and TRBJ2-1, with TRBD2 identical over 11 bases. Trimming took 2 bases from V and 10 from J; bases not matched to a gene: 7. The CDR3 is made up of 15 amino acids. Germline CDR1 and CDR2: ENHRY and SYGVKD. The CDR3 DNA sequence: TGTGCCATCAGTGAGACGCCGGGACTAGCGGCCGAGCAGTTCTTC. Its translation: CAISETPGLAAEQFF.

The chain couples TRBV5-1 to TRBJ1-1; D unresolved. Looked up from germline, CDR1 is SGHRS and CDR2 is YFSETQ. The CDR3 is made up of 13 amino acids. The germline V and J ends were trimmed by 1 base and 5 bases, with 9 bases remaining between them. CDR3 DNA: TGCGCCAGCAGCTTGTCTGGGTGGACTGAAGCTTTCTTT. Amino acid sequence: CASSLSGWTEAFF.

The chain carries TRBV5-1 and TRBJ1-1; D is perhaps TRBD1 (5 bases). In germline, CDR1 is SGHRS, CDR2 YFSETQ. The CDR3 consists of 14 residues. The V and J ends lost 0 bases and 11 bases respectively, with 17 bases between them. The CDR3 sequence: CASSLGFGREEAFF. The CDR3 DNA reads TGCGCCAGCAGCTTGGGCTTTGGCAGGGAGGAGGCTTTCTTT.

The genes are TRBV4-1 and TRBJ2-1, with TRBD2 identical over 7 bases. The ends lost 1 base at V and 5 bases at J; junction bases unmatched: 8. Germline loops: CDR1 MGHRA, CDR2 YSYEKL. The CDR3 sequence is 16 residues long. The chain's CDR3 is CASSQGGGRTHNEQFF. In DNA, the CDR3 is TGCGCCAGCAGCCAAGGTGGCGGGAGAACCCACAATGAGCAGTTCTTC.

The chain uses TRBV3-1 (or the pseudogene TRBV3-2) and TRBJ2-5, with D perhaps given as TRBD1 or TRBD2 (6 bases each). The V and J ends lost 2 bases and 5 bases respectively, with 9 bases between them. The CDR3 loop spans 13 amino acids. Germline CDR1 and CDR2: LGHDT and YNNKEL (reference sequence). CDR3 nucleotides: TGTGCCAGCAGCCAACGGGGGCCGGAGACCCAGTACTTC. Translation: CASSQRGPETQYF.

The rearrangement uses TRBV10-3 and TRBJ2-3; TRBD2 aligns across 12 bases. The V and J ends lost 6 bases and 2 bases, in that order; junction bases with no gene match: 3. Per the germline V gene, CDR1 is ENHRY and CDR2 is SYGVKD. The CDR3 runs 15 residues. CDR3 protein: CAISTSGGPTDTQYF. Written as DNA, the CDR3 is TGTGCCATCAGCACTAGCGGGGGGCCCACAGATACGCAGTATTTT.

The chain employs TRBV27 and TRBJ1-1; TRBD1 might be the D (5 bases). The germline V gene has CDR1 MNHEY and CDR2 SMNVEV (reference sequence). The V end lost 1 base, the J end lost 5 bases, and 8 bases lay between the germline ends. CDR3 length: 13 amino acids. In nucleotides, the CDR3 is TGTGCCAGCAGTTTATTGAGGGGAACTGAAGCTTTCTTT. It encodes CASSLLRGTEAFF.

As to this clone: Possible read error: a much larger clone is one base away. Other DNA sequences in the sample encode the same CDR3. The V and J genes are TRBV4-3 and TRBJ2-1; D perhaps matches TRBD1 (5 bases). This CDR3 has 15 residues. The germline V and J ends were trimmed by 0 bases and 4 bases, with 10 bases remaining between them. Germline V lookup: CDR1 LGHNA, CDR2 YSLEER. In nucleotides, the CDR3 is TGCGCCAGCAGCCAAGATCCAGGGTCTTACAATGAGCAGTTCTTC. Its protein is CASSQDPGSYNEQFF.

The chain joins TRBV12-3 or TRBV12-4 to TRBJ2-3, with D perhaps matching TRBD2 (6 bases). The CDR3 loop spans 13 amino acids. V was cut by 3 bases and J by 4 bases, with 8 bases left in between. CDR3 protein: CASSFGGADTQYF. In DNA form, the CDR3 reads TGTGCCAGCAGTTTTGGCGGGGCAGATACGCAGTATTTT.